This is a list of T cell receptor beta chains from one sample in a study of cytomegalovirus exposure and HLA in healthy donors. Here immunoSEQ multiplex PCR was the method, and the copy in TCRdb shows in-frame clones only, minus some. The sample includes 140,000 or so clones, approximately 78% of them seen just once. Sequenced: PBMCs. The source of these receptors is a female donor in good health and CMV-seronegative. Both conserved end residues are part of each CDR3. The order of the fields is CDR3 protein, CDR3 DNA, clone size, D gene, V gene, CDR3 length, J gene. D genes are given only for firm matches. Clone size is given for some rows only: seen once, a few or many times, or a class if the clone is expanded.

cdr3_aa: CASSFLTGDTGELFF
cdr3_nt: TGCGCCAGCAGCTTTTTAACAGGGGACACCGGGGAGCTGTTTTTT
clone_size: once
d_call: TRBD1
v_call: TRBV5-1
cdr3_length: 15
j_call: TRBJ2-2

cdr3_aa: CASSRRPGTSGTGTYEQYF
cdr3_nt: TGTGCCAGCAGCAGACGGCCCGGGACTAGCGGGACAGGGACCTACGAGCAGTACTTC
clone_size: -
d_call: TRBD2
v_call: TRBV7-8
cdr3_length: 19
j_call: TRBJ2-7

cdr3_aa: CASRATRRSSSGANVLTF
cdr3_nt: TGTGCCAGCAGGGCAACGCGGCGGTCTAGCTCTGGGGCCAACGTCCTGACTTTC
clone_size: -
d_call: -
v_call: TRBV5-6
cdr3_length: 18
j_call: TRBJ2-6

cdr3_aa: CATSRAGTTYEQYF
cdr3_nt: TGTGCCACCAGCAGAGCTGGGACTACCTACGAGCAGTACTTC
clone_size: -
d_call: TRBD2
v_call: TRBV15
cdr3_length: 14
j_call: TRBJ2-7

cdr3_aa: CATRGRGFSYEQYF
cdr3_nt: TGTGCCACCCGCGGCCGGGGGTTCTCCTACGAGCAGTACTTC
clone_size: -
d_call: -
v_call: TRBV21-1
cdr3_length: 14
j_call: TRBJ2-7

cdr3_aa: CAWSVTSRGKETQYF
cdr3_nt: TGTGCCTGGAGTGTAACCAGCAGGGGAAAAGAGACCCAGTACTTC
clone_size: -
d_call: -
v_call: TRBV30
cdr3_length: 15
j_call: TRBJ2-5

cdr3_aa: CASSLVKTGELFF
cdr3_nt: TGTGCCAGCAGCTTAGTCAAAACCGGGGAGCTGTTTTTT
clone_size: -
d_call: -
v_call: TRBV7-3
cdr3_length: 13
j_call: TRBJ2-2

cdr3_aa: CAWNPGVNEQFF
cdr3_nt: TGTGCCTGGAATCCGGGGGTGAATGAGCAGTTCTTC
clone_size: -
d_call: -
v_call: TRBV30
cdr3_length: 12
j_call: TRBJ2-1

cdr3_aa: CAWSVGGPRGNNQPQHF
cdr3_nt: TGTGCCTGGAGTGTAGGGGGCCCGAGGGGGAACAATCAGCCCCAGCATTTT
clone_size: once
d_call: TRBD1
v_call: TRBV30
cdr3_length: 17
j_call: TRBJ1-5

cdr3_aa: CASSLDGAGAYNEQFF
cdr3_nt: TGTGCCAGCAGCTTAGATGGCGCGGGGGCCTACAATGAGCAGTTCTTC
clone_size: -
d_call: TRBD2
v_call: TRBV11-2
cdr3_length: 16
j_call: TRBJ2-1

cdr3_aa: CASSLGVPGQILNTEAFF
cdr3_nt: TGTGCCAGCAGCTTGGGGGTCCCGGGACAGATCCTGAACACTGAAGCTTTCTTT
clone_size: once
d_call: TRBD1
v_call: TRBV7-9
cdr3_length: 18
j_call: TRBJ1-1

cdr3_aa: CASSATGLGYGYEQYF
cdr3_nt: TGTGCCAGCAGTGCTACCGGGTTGGGTTATGGCTACGAGCAGTACTTC
clone_size: once
d_call: -
v_call: TRBV11-1
cdr3_length: 16
j_call: TRBJ2-7

cdr3_aa: CASSAPGTGDYGYTF
cdr3_nt: TGTGCCAGCAGTGCACCCGGGACAGGGGACTATGGCTACACCTTC
clone_size: once
d_call: TRBD1
v_call: TRBV28
cdr3_length: 15
j_call: TRBJ1-2

cdr3_aa: CASSRHLERRDRDYGCTF
cdr3_nt: TGTGCCAGCAGTCGGCATTTAGAACGTCGGGACAGGGATTATGGCTGCACCTTC
clone_size: once
d_call: TRBD1
v_call: TRBV25-1
cdr3_length: 18
j_call: TRBJ1-2

cdr3_aa: CASSELRGGTEAFF
cdr3_nt: TGTGCCAGCAGCGAACTTCGGGGAGGCACTGAAGCTTTCTTT
clone_size: few
d_call: -
v_call: TRBV7-9
cdr3_length: 14
j_call: TRBJ1-1

cdr3_aa: CASSYSRSSGANVLTF
cdr3_nt: TGTGCCAGCAGTTACTCGAGATCATCTGGGGCCAACGTCCTGACTTTC
clone_size: -
d_call: -
v_call: TRBV6-5
cdr3_length: 16
j_call: TRBJ2-6

cdr3_aa: CASTKGLLRDEQFF
cdr3_nt: TGCGCCAGCACGAAGGGACTATTAAGGGATGAGCAGTTCTTC
clone_size: -
d_call: TRBD2
v_call: TRBV4-1
cdr3_length: 14
j_call: TRBJ2-1

cdr3_aa: CASSSKQGTNTEAFF
cdr3_nt: TGCGCCAGCAGCTCTAAACAGGGAACTAACACTGAAGCTTTCTTT
clone_size: few
d_call: -
v_call: TRBV5-1
cdr3_length: 15
j_call: TRBJ1-1

cdr3_aa: CASSLGGGGVAKTQYF
cdr3_nt: TGTGCCAGCAGCTTAGGGGGGGGCGGGGTAGCAAAGACCCAGTACTTC
clone_size: few
d_call: -
v_call: TRBV7-2
cdr3_length: 16
j_call: TRBJ2-5

cdr3_aa: CAWSAQRTSGGYEQFF
cdr3_nt: TGTGCCTGGAGTGCCCAAAGGACTAGCGGGGGCTATGAGCAGTTCTTC
clone_size: -
d_call: TRBD2
v_call: TRBV30
cdr3_length: 16
j_call: TRBJ2-1

cdr3_aa: CASSLRGMGNTEAFF
cdr3_nt: TGTGCCAGCAGCCTTCGAGGGATGGGGAACACTGAAGCTTTCTTT
clone_size: -
d_call: -
v_call: TRBV7-2
cdr3_length: 15
j_call: TRBJ1-1

cdr3_aa: CAWSPQSGLAWNEQFF
cdr3_nt: TGTGCCTGGAGTCCCCAGTCGGGACTAGCGTGGAATGAGCAGTTCTTC
clone_size: once
d_call: TRBD2
v_call: TRBV30
cdr3_length: 16
j_call: TRBJ2-1

cdr3_aa: CASSSRGGLGNQPQHF
cdr3_nt: TGTGCCAGCAGTTCCCGGGGGGGACTGGGCAATCAGCCCCAGCATTTT
clone_size: -
d_call: -
v_call: TRBV28
cdr3_length: 16
j_call: TRBJ1-5

cdr3_aa: CASSLSQRGNSYEQYF
cdr3_nt: TGCGCCAGCAGCCTTAGTCAGCGGGGCAACTCCTACGAGCAGTACTTC
clone_size: -
d_call: TRBD2
v_call: TRBV4-1
cdr3_length: 16
j_call: TRBJ2-7

cdr3_aa: CASTHLGGGTEAFF
cdr3_nt: TGTGCCAGCACCCACCTCGGGGGGGGTACTGAAGCTTTCTTT
clone_size: -
d_call: -
v_call: TRBV27
cdr3_length: 14
j_call: TRBJ1-1

cdr3_aa: CASSQVVGLLEELNTEAFF
cdr3_nt: TGCGCCAGCAGCCAAGTTGTGGGACTCCTAGAGGAGCTGAACACTGAAGCTTTCTTT
clone_size: -
d_call: -
v_call: TRBV4-1
cdr3_length: 19
j_call: TRBJ1-1

cdr3_aa: CATTQGASTDTQYF
cdr3_nt: TGTGCCACGACACAGGGGGCGAGCACAGATACGCAGTATTTT
clone_size: -
d_call: TRBD1
v_call: TRBV10-3
cdr3_length: 14
j_call: TRBJ2-3

cdr3_aa: CASSWRNANIYEQYF
cdr3_nt: TGTGCCAGCAGTTGGAGGAATGCTAACATCTACGAGCAGTACTTC
clone_size: -
d_call: -
v_call: TRBV28
cdr3_length: 15
j_call: TRBJ2-7

cdr3_aa: CASSWSLSGVSAGELFF
cdr3_nt: TGCGCCAGCAGCTGGAGTCTTTCGGGAGTTTCGGCCGGGGAGCTGTTTTTT
clone_size: -
d_call: -
v_call: TRBV5-1
cdr3_length: 17
j_call: TRBJ2-2

cdr3_aa: CASSLGLATDTQYF
cdr3_nt: TGTGCCAGCAGCCTGGGACTAGCGACAGATACGCAGTATTTT
clone_size: -
d_call: TRBD2
v_call: TRBV5-6
cdr3_length: 14
j_call: TRBJ2-3

cdr3_aa: CAWIRTGTIGNTIYF
cdr3_nt: TGTGCCTGGATTAGGACAGGGACTATTGGAAACACCATATATTTT
clone_size: -
d_call: TRBD1
v_call: TRBV30
cdr3_length: 15
j_call: TRBJ1-3

cdr3_aa: CASSPPGATGANVLTF
cdr3_nt: TGTGCCAGCAGCCCTCCAGGGGCTACTGGGGCCAACGTCCTGACTTTC
clone_size: few
d_call: -
v_call: TRBV4-2
cdr3_length: 16
j_call: TRBJ2-6

cdr3_aa: CASSPTGDRTEAFF
cdr3_nt: TGTGCCAGCAGCCCTACAGGGGATAGGACTGAAGCTTTCTTT
clone_size: -
d_call: TRBD1
v_call: TRBV11-2
cdr3_length: 14
j_call: TRBJ1-1

cdr3_aa: CASSFGRDEQFF
cdr3_nt: TGTGCCAGCAGCTTCGGGCGGGATGAGCAGTTCTTC
clone_size: -
d_call: -
v_call: TRBV7-9
cdr3_length: 12
j_call: TRBJ2-1

cdr3_aa: CASSVLDRARRNEQFF
cdr3_nt: TGTGCCAGCAGTGTCTTGGACAGGGCTAGGAGGAATGAGCAGTTCTTC
clone_size: -
d_call: TRBD1
v_call: TRBV6-1
cdr3_length: 16
j_call: TRBJ2-1

cdr3_aa: CASSLGRSTGELFF
cdr3_nt: TGCGCCAGCAGCTTGGGGCGGTCCACCGGGGAGCTGTTTTTT
clone_size: once
d_call: -
v_call: TRBV5-1
cdr3_length: 14
j_call: TRBJ2-2

cdr3_aa: CASSQGGGGLNSPLHF
cdr3_nt: TGTGCCAGCAGCCAAGGAGGGGGGGGGCTGAATTCACCCCTCCACTTT
clone_size: -
d_call: -
v_call: TRBV14
cdr3_length: 16
j_call: TRBJ1-6

cdr3_aa: CASSQTRGEKLFF
cdr3_nt: TGCGCCAGCAGCCAAACAAGAGGAGAAAAACTGTTTTTT
clone_size: few
d_call: -
v_call: TRBV4-1
cdr3_length: 13
j_call: TRBJ1-4

cdr3_aa: CASSGRDRDGLYEQYF
cdr3_nt: TGTGCCAGCAGTGGCCGGGACAGGGACGGGCTCTACGAGCAGTACTTC
clone_size: few
d_call: TRBD1
v_call: TRBV2
cdr3_length: 16
j_call: TRBJ2-7

cdr3_aa: CASSRTGPTEAFF
cdr3_nt: TGTGCCAGCAGTCGGACAGGGCCCACTGAAGCTTTCTTT
clone_size: -
d_call: TRBD1
v_call: TRBV11-2
cdr3_length: 13
j_call: TRBJ1-1

cdr3_aa: CASSDSPTGAPPSYEQYF
cdr3_nt: TGTGCCAGCAGTGACTCGCCGACAGGGGCCCCCCCCTCCTACGAGCAGTACTTC
clone_size: -
d_call: TRBD1
v_call: TRBV6-4
cdr3_length: 18
j_call: TRBJ2-7

cdr3_aa: CASSSHLTGTEAFF
cdr3_nt: TGTGCCAGCAGTTCCCACCTGACAGGGACTGAAGCTTTCTTT
clone_size: few
d_call: TRBD1
v_call: TRBV27
cdr3_length: 14
j_call: TRBJ1-1

cdr3_aa: CASKGQGASAKNIQYF
cdr3_nt: TGTGCCAGCAAAGGACAGGGGGCTTCCGCCAAAAACATTCAGTACTTC
clone_size: -
d_call: TRBD1
v_call: TRBV28
cdr3_length: 16
j_call: TRBJ2-4

cdr3_aa: CATLFYGYTF
cdr3_nt: TGTGCCACTCTCTTCTATGGCTACACCTTC
clone_size: -
d_call: -
v_call: TRBV28
cdr3_length: 10
j_call: TRBJ1-2

cdr3_aa: CASSYSEVAGAYEQYF
cdr3_nt: TGTGCCAGCAGTTACTCGGAAGTAGCGGGGGCCTACGAGCAGTACTTC
clone_size: -
d_call: TRBD2
v_call: TRBV6-5
cdr3_length: 16
j_call: TRBJ2-7